Presented here are 10 T cell receptor beta chains from one specimen sequenced in a study of T cell repertoires in cytomegalovirus infection. In TCRdb, the reads were re-called with MiXCR into one record per CDR3 protein. There are roughly 150,000 distinct CDR3 sequences in the sample; 15% to 20% occur only once, and around a sixth lies in the top ten. What was sequenced was CD8+ T cells from PBMCs. The receptors here all came from a human donor in good health (CMV status not recorded). Some clones in this sample may be carry-over from other donors' samples.

This chain joins TRBV7-8 and TRBJ1-2; D may be TRBD1 (5 bases). The V end was cut by 1 base, the J end by 0 bases, with 21 bases between. There are 19 residues in the CDR3. Germline CDR1 reads SGHVS; CDR2 reads FQNEAQ. CDR3 coding DNA: TGTGCCAGCAGCTTAGTCGTAACGGGGGTGGATGGAGCTAACTATGGCTACACCTTC. This codes for CASSLVVTGVDGANYGYTF.

The V and J genes are TRBV4-3 and TRBJ2-7, with D tentatively TRBD1 (6 bases). V lost 7 bases to trimming and J lost 3 bases, with 13 bases between them. Germline CDR1 and CDR2: LGHNA and YSLEER. The CDR3 sequence is 13 residues long. CDR3 coding DNA: TGCGCCAGCACCCAGGGCAGGGGCTACGAGCAGTACTTC. This encodes CASTQGRGYEQYF.

The sample holds a few counts of this clonotype. This chain connects TRBV7-8 to TRBJ2-6; weak D call: TRBD1 (6 bases). The V end was cut by 3 bases, the J end by 0 bases, with 18 bases between. This CDR3 is 19 amino acids long. CDR1 and CDR2 (germline): SGHVS, FQNEAQ. The CDR3 region is CASSFPETGLGSGANVLTF. CDR3 sequence (DNA): TGTGCCAGCAGCTTCCCGGAAACAGGGCTAGGCTCTGGGGCCAACGTCCTGACTTTC.

This chain links TRBV19 with TRBJ1-2; 7 positions match TRBD1. The ends lost 0 bases at V and 2 bases at J; junction bases unmatched: 3. CDR3 size: 15 residues. CDR1 LNHDA and CDR2 SQIVND come from the germline V gene (reference sequence). CDR3 sequence reads: CASSIDPTGNYGYTF. The CDR3 bases are TGTGCCAGTAGTATAGACCCGACAGGGAACTATGGCTACACCTTC.

The J gene is TRBJ1-1, the V gene TRBV5-4; D is undetermined. The CDR3 is 16 amino acids. Trimming removed 1 base at V and 0 bases at J, with 13 bases between. CDR1 is SGHNT, CDR2 YYREEE, per germline (reference sequence). Written as DNA, the CDR3 is TGTGCCAGCAGCTTGCGGGAGACCCTGGTGAACACTGAAGCTTTCTTT. Protein: CASSLRETLVNTEAFF.

The chain combines TRBV11-2 with TRBJ2-2; D not resolved. The CDR3 totals 14 residues. CDR1 is SGHAT and CDR2 is FQNNGV in the germline V gene. The V end lost 3 bases, the J end lost 10 bases, and 15 bases lay between the germline ends. The CDR3 DNA follows: TGTGCCAGCAGCTTTCTTAGGTCCCGAGAGGAGCTGTTTTTT. Translation: CASSFLRSREELFF.

There are a few counts of this clonotype. The chain links TRBV12-3 or TRBV12-4 to TRBJ2-5; tentatively, D is TRBD1 or TRBD2 (5 bases each). The CDR3 sequence is 13 residues long. Trimming stripped 4 bases from V and 3 bases from J, with 9 bases between. CDR3 DNA sequence: TGTGCCAGCAGTTCCCTGGGGGAAGAGACCCAGTACTTC. Protein sequence: CASSSLGEETQYF.

The table lists this clonotype with many counts. This chain links TRBV20-1 with TRBJ1-5; 7 bases are a match to TRBD1. The CDR3 length is 14 residues. CDR1 is DFQATT and CDR2 is SNEGSKA in the germline V gene (reference sequence). The V and J ends lost 6 bases and 6 bases, in that order; junction bases with no gene match: 11. The CDR3 protein is CSAPGQAESQPQHF. As DNA, the CDR3 is TGCAGTGCGCCTGGACAGGCCGAGAGTCAGCCCCAGCATTTT.

This clonotype was counted a single time. This sequence joins TRBV27 and TRBJ1-1; 8 bases fit TRBD1. V was clipped by 0 bases and J by 4 bases; unmatched bases: 4. CDR1 is MNHEY and CDR2 is SMNVEV in the germline V gene (reference sequence). The CDR3 loop spans 15 amino acids. The CDR3 DNA follows: TGTGCCAGCAGTTTATCTCATACAGGGGGCACTGAAGCTTTCTTT. This sequence encodes CASSLSHTGGTEAFF.

This clonotype showed up just a few times. The chain combines TRBV7-9 with TRBJ2-7; tentative D call: TRBD1 (6 bases). The CDR3 sequence is 16 residues long. From germline, CDR1 is SEHNR and CDR2 FQNEAQ (reference sequence). V lost 0 bases to trimming and J lost 5 bases, with 17 bases between them. The CDR3 DNA is TGTGCCAGCAGCTTAGCGGAAGGGGGATACTGGGACGAGCAGTACTTC. This codes for CASSLAEGGYWDEQYF.